One sample yielded the 4 T cell receptor beta chains listed below, sequenced in a study of blood T cell repertoires in COVID-19. Profiled with immunoSEQ multiplex PCR; TCRdb holds only in-frame clones, not every one. The sample contains 150,000 or so clones, 70% to 90% of which appear only once. The sequenced sample was peripheral blood. These receptors all stem from a woman in her sixties with COVID-19, enrolled during active disease.

This chain connects TRBV7-2 to TRBJ2-5; 10 nucleotides agree with TRBD2. The germline V gene encodes CDR1 SGHTA and CDR2 FQGNSA. After removal of 5 bases from V and 2 bases from J, the junction contained 8 bases not matched to a gene. The CDR3 runs 16 residues. The CDR3 DNA follows: TGTGCCAGCAGCGAGAGCGGGGGGGCGGGGCAAGAGACCCAGTACTTC. Its protein is CASSESGGAGQETQYF.

The rearrangement joins TRBV1 to TRBJ2-1; the table's D call of TRBD2 was not tested on the DNA. TRBV1 is annotated as a pseudogene. The CDR3 is 16 residues long. The chain's CDR3 is CTKGARAGGPYNEQFF. DNA for the CDR3: TGCACCAAGGGGGCGAGAGCGGGGGGGCCCTACAATGAGCAGTTCTTC.

This clone was found a few times. This chain connects TRBV5-6 to TRBJ1-2; D ambiguous. The CDR3 has 14 amino acids. Germline V gives CDR1 SGHDT, CDR2 YYEEEE. V gave up 4 bases and J gave up 10 bases, with 20 bases separating them. The CDR3 loop is CASSPEWVLGHYTF. CDR3 DNA sequence: TGTGCCAGCAGCCCCGAGTGGGTACTAGGCCACTACACCTTC.

The gene calls are TRBV3-1 (or the pseudogene TRBV3-2) and TRBJ2-4, with TRBD2 matching over 11 bases. The junction had 6 bases not matched to a gene; V was cut back by 5 bases and J by 9 bases. The CDR3 spans 14 residues. Germline V gene data show CDR1 as LGHDT and CDR2 as YNNKEL (reference sequence). CDR3 bases: TGTGCCAGCAGCTTCGTAGCGGGGGGGACCATTCAGTACTTC. Residues: CASSFVAGGTIQYF.